This T cell receptor (beta chain) comes out of a study of beta chain features in type 1 diabetes. This clone was seen a few times. The authors reverse transcribed all of the isolated RNA, so sequencing captured expressed TCRB transcripts. The data were produced by immunoSEQ multiplex PCR, yet TCRdb's version contains in-frame clones alone and is incomplete. Altogether about 340,000 clones are present, less than 10% being singletons, with the ten largest covering around 0.45%. CDR1 and CDR2 from the germline V gene are SGHTA and FQGNSA. V lost 5 bases to trimming and J lost 0 bases; unmatched junction nucleotides: 12. The CDR3 spans 18 residues.

This TCR was sampled from a woman aged 18-29 years in good health. The rearrangement uses TRBV7-2 and TRBJ2-7; 11 bases are a match to TRBD2. Input material: central memory CD4+ T cells from blood. The CDR3 protein is CASSVSLAGVASSYEQYF. CDR3 DNA: TGTGCCAGCAGCGTATCACTAGCGGGAGTCGCAAGCTCCTACGAGCAGTACTTC.